One sample yielded the 21 T cell receptor beta chains listed below, sequenced in a study of cytomegalovirus exposure and HLA in healthy donors. Some clones are missing from TCRdb's copy, which holds only in-frame ones; the method was immunoSEQ multiplex PCR. This sample yields 130,000 or so clones, of which about 90% are seen a single time; around 3.4% belongs to the top ten. Specimen: PBMCs. These TCRs come from a man aged 30-40 years in good health and CMV-seronegative.

This clone has just one count. The chain couples TRBV4-1 to TRBJ2-1, with 8 bases identical to TRBD1. From germline, CDR1 is MGHRA and CDR2 YSYEKL. The CDR3 contains 17 residues. The V and J ends lost 0 bases and 4 bases, in that order; junction bases with no gene match: 8. The CDR3 DNA sequence: TGCGCCAGCAGCCAAGATCAATGGGACAGGTTATACAATGAGCAGTTCTTC. Protein sequence: CASSQDQWDRLYNEQFF.

This chain joins TRBV5-4 and TRBJ2-7; 7 positions match TRBD2. The CDR3 covers 14 residues. J lost 0 bases, V lost 5 bases, and 5 bases had no gene match. Germline V CDR1 and CDR2: SGHNT, YYREEE (reference sequence). CDR3 nucleotide sequence: TGTGCCAGCAGGACAGCGGGGTCCTCCTACGAGCAGTACTTC. It specifies CASRTAGSSYEQYF.

The chain is built from TRBV28 and TRBJ2-1; 11 positions agree with TRBD1. The junction had 11 bases not matched to a gene; V was cut back by 6 bases and J by 10 bases. The CDR3 is 15 residues long. Per germline, CDR1 MDHEN and CDR2 SYDVKM. The CDR3 is CASSSVGQGAREQFF. As DNA, the CDR3 is TGTGCCAGCAGCTCTGTCGGACAGGGGGCGAGGGAGCAGTTCTTC.

The gene calls are TRBV11-3 and TRBJ2-7; TRBD2 matches at 9 bases. V lost 1 base to trimming and J lost 2 bases; unmatched junction nucleotides: 3. The CDR3 has 15 residues. The V gene's germline CDR1 is SGHNT and CDR2 YENEEA. The CDR3 protein is CASSLGSGGAYEQYF. The CDR3 DNA reads as TGTGCCAGCAGCTTAGGTAGCGGGGGAGCCTACGAGCAGTACTTC. Based on the CDR3 plus reference TRBV11-3 and TRBJ2-7, the full variable domain is EAGVVQSPRYKIIEKKQPVAFWCNPISGHNTLYWYLQNLGQGPELLIRYENEEAVDDSQLPKDRFSAERLKGVDSTLKIQPAELGDSAVYLCASSLGSGGAYEQYFGPGTRLTVT.

The J gene is TRBJ2-7, the V gene TRBV4-1; 7 nucleotides align to TRBD1. The CDR3 is 15 residues long. Looked up from germline, CDR1 is MGHRA and CDR2 is YSYEKL. The V segment lost 5 bases and the J segment 3 bases; nucleotides outside the gene matches: 10. CDR3 nucleotides: TGCGCCAGCAGCGTGGACAGGCAACTCCTCTACGAGCAGTACTTC. Encoded protein: CASSVDRQLLYEQYF.

The chain carries TRBV19 and TRBJ2-1, with TRBD2 matching over 10 bases. Per germline, CDR1 LNHDA and CDR2 SQIVND (reference sequence). The V segment lost 3 bases and the J segment 8 bases; nucleotides outside the gene matches: 7. The CDR3 is 15 residues long. The CDR3: CASSIFASGGYEQFF. Here the CDR3 DNA reads TGTGCCAGTAGTATTTTCGCTAGCGGGGGTTATGAGCAGTTCTTC. The full variable domain, its missing parts supplied by reference TRBV19 and TRBJ2-1, is DGGITQSPKYLFRKEGQNVTLSCEQNLNHDAMYWYRQDPGQGLRLIYYSQIVNDFQKGDIAEGYSVSREKKESFPLTVTSAQKNPTAFYLCASSIFASGGYEQFFGPGTRLTVL.

V and J are TRBV4-3 and TRBJ2-4; 9 positions match TRBD2. Germline V gene data show CDR1 as LGHNA and CDR2 as YSLEER. Unmatched junction bases numbered 5, after V lost 0 bases and J lost 2 bases. CDR3 size: 17 residues. The CDR3 spells CASSQDDLAGSKNIQYF. In DNA form, the CDR3 reads TGCGCCAGCAGCCAAGATGACCTAGCGGGATCCAAAAACATTCAGTACTTC.

This sequence joins TRBV7-2 and TRBJ1-6; a weak D match, TRBD1 (6 bases). The V gene's germline CDR1 is SGHTA and CDR2 FQGNSA. Trimming took 3 bases from V and 10 from J, leaving 13 bases between them. This CDR3 is 14 amino acids long. CDR3 sequence (DNA): TGTGCCAGCAGCTTCGGGACACGGCTCTCACCCCTCCACTTT. Its protein is CASSFGTRLSPLHF.

This chain connects TRBV25-1 to TRBJ2-7; 10 bases line up with TRBD1. Germline CDR1 MGHDK, CDR2 SYGVNS. The length of the CDR3 is 18 residues. Trimming removed 6 bases from V and 3 bases from J; junction bases left unmatched: 17. The DNA for the CDR3 is TGTGCCAGCAGACCCACCCCGGGACAGGGGTGGGGGGACTACGAGCAGTACTTC. This gives the protein CASRPTPGQGWGDYEQYF.

V and J are TRBV19 and TRBJ1-2; D is uncertain. Trimming left V 1 base short and J 1 base short, with 16 bases between. Germline CDR1 and CDR2: LNHDA and SQIVND (reference sequence). The CDR3 contains 17 residues. This CDR3 reads CASSIAPREAGNYGYTF. CDR3 DNA sequence: TGTGCCAGTAGTATAGCCCCCCGGGAGGCCGGTAACTATGGCTACACCTTC. Supplemented by reference TRBV19 and TRBJ1-2, the full variable domain reads DGGITQSPKYLFRKEGQNVTLSCEQNLNHDAMYWYRQDPGQGLRLIYYSQIVNDFQKGDIAEGYSVSREKKESFPLTVTSAQKNPTAFYLCASSIAPREAGNYGYTFGSGTRLTVV.

The chain joins TRBV28 to TRBJ2-7, with 8 bases identical to TRBD2. Losses at the gene ends were 10 bases for V and 2 bases for J; bases not matched to a gene: 10. Germline V gives CDR1 MDHEN, CDR2 SYDVKM. The CDR3 loop spans 14 amino acids. The CDR3 region has the DNA TGTGCCACATGTTTAGCGGGGCGAACCTACGAGCAGTACTTC. This gives the protein CATCLAGRTYEQYF.

The chain is built from TRBV5-1 and TRBJ1-1; 7 bases are a match to TRBD1. Per germline, CDR1 SGHRS and CDR2 YFSETQ. The V gene end was trimmed by 6 bases and the J gene end by 3 bases; junction bases not matched to a gene: 14. The CDR3 covers 16 residues. The CDR3 loop is CASNSWGNRGHTEAFF. CDR3 sequence (DNA): TGCGCCAGCAACTCATGGGGAAACAGGGGTCACACTGAAGCTTTCTTT.

The chain joins TRBV7-9 to TRBJ2-2; D may be TRBD1 (6 bases). V was shortened by 6 bases and J by 6 bases, with 17 bases between the two germline ends. Germline assignment: CDR1 SEHNR and CDR2 FQNEAQ (reference sequence). The length of the CDR3 is 15 residues. This CDR3 is CASSWESQGPGELFF. The CDR3 nucleotides read TGTGCCAGCAGTTGGGAATCCCAGGGGCCCGGGGAGCTGTTTTTT.

This rearrangement joins TRBV11-2 to TRBJ2-7, with TRBD2 identical over 9 bases. The V and J ends lost 2 bases and 4 bases, in that order; junction bases with no gene match: 6. This CDR3 has 15 amino acids. Per the germline V gene, CDR1 is SGHAT and CDR2 is FQNNGV. The CDR3 is CASSLYASGVYEQYF. The CDR3 nucleotides are TGTGCCAGCAGCTTATACGCTAGCGGGGTGTACGAGCAGTACTTC.

The chain links TRBV6-5 to TRBJ2-7; 7 bases align to TRBD2. Looked up from germline, CDR1 is MNHEY and CDR2 is SVGAGI. The V and J ends lost 0 bases and 5 bases, in that order; junction bases with no gene match: 7. The CDR3 sequence is 15 residues long. The CDR3 DNA reads as TGTGCCAGCAGTTACTCCCGACGGGGGGTGGACGAGCAGTACTTC. Its protein product is CASSYSRRGVDEQYF.

This chain links TRBV5-1 with TRBJ2-2; D uncertain. V lost 0 bases and J lost 0, with 6 bases in between. Germline CDR1 SGHRS, CDR2 YFSETQ. The length of the CDR3 is 15 residues. CDR3 sequence reads: CASSLDRPNTGELFF. CDR3 DNA sequence: TGCGCCAGCAGCTTGGACAGACCGAACACCGGGGAGCTGTTTTTT.

The rearrangement uses TRBV6-5 and TRBJ2-5; possibly TRBD1 for D (5 bases). CDR3 length: 15 residues. V gave up 6 bases and J gave up 3 bases, with 17 bases separating them. Germline-derived CDR1 and CDR2 are MNHEY and SVGAGI. For the CDR3, the DNA is TGTGCCAGCAGCTACATTTTCAGGGAAAAAGAGACCCAGTACTTC. Residues: CASSYIFREKETQYF.

This clone was recorded only once. The V gene is TRBV5-6, the J gene TRBJ2-3, with TRBD2 matching over 8 bases. The CDR3 runs 16 residues. The germline gives CDR1 SGHDT, CDR2 YYEEEE. After removal of 3 bases from V and 4 bases from J, the junction contained 10 bases not matched to a gene. In DNA, the CDR3 is TGTGCCAGCAGCTCAGAACCGGGACTAGTCGCAGATACGCAGTATTTT. Translated: CASSSEPGLVADTQYF.

The CDR3 protein is CASSSRLAGGPDTQYF. The CDR3 region has the DNA TGCGCCAGCAGCTCCAGACTAGCGGGGGGGCCAGATACGCAGTATTTT. The gene calls are TRBV5-1 and TRBJ2-3; 14 bases agree with TRBD2. There are 16 residues in the CDR3. Looked up from germline, CDR1 is SGHRS and CDR2 is YFSETQ. The ends lost 3 bases at V and 4 bases at J; junction bases unmatched: 4.

This chain joins TRBV7-9 and TRBJ1-4, with TRBD1 identical over 11 bases. The germline V gene encodes CDR1 SEHNR and CDR2 FQNEAQ (reference sequence). There are 15 residues in the CDR3. The V gene end was trimmed by 0 bases and the J gene end by 7 bases; junction bases not matched to a gene: 1. For the CDR3, the DNA is TGTGCCAGCAGCTTAGCCGGGACAGGGGGTGAAAAACTGTTTTTT. Amino acid sequence: CASSLAGTGGEKLFF.

This clone was detected only once. This chain joins TRBV5-1 and TRBJ1-5; a possible D gene is TRBD1 (6 bases). Trimming took off 4 bases at V and 4 bases at J, with 15 bases between the two ends. CDR3 length: 15 residues. CDR1 is SGHRS and CDR2 is YFSETQ in the germline V gene. The CDR3 here is CASSTQSGDNQPQHF. The CDR3 nucleotides read TGCGCCAGCAGCACACAGTCAGGGGATAATCAGCCCCAGCATTTT.